The clone carrying this T cell receptor beta chain was detected ten times or more. Its antigen is not known. Read coverage stops 3 residues before the CDR3 terminus; the germline J gene supplies the remainder. This sample stems from a study of T cell clonality in common variable immunodeficiency. Whole-study results and caveats: Shared TCRbeta clones were fewer between CVID subjects than controls.

Trimming took off 6 bases at V and 2 bases at J, with 13 bases between the two ends. Germline V gives CDR1 LNHDA, CDR2 SQIVND (reference sequence). This CDR3 comprises 15 residues. Sequencing was performed with immunoSEQ multiplex PCR; in TCRdb, only in-frame clones are kept and a portion is missing. The data list approximately 64,000 clones, none observed once; 1.7% falls to the top ten. The source material was peripheral blood mononuclear cells. The sequence was obtained from a person between 18 and 75 years old in good health. The chain has TRBV19 and TRBJ2-2; D is perhaps TRBD1 (6 bases). CDR3 DNA (partial): TGTGCCAGTAGGGACAGACTGATAAACACCGGGGAG. This translates into CASRDRLINTGE. In full, the CDR3 reads CASRDRLINTGELFF.